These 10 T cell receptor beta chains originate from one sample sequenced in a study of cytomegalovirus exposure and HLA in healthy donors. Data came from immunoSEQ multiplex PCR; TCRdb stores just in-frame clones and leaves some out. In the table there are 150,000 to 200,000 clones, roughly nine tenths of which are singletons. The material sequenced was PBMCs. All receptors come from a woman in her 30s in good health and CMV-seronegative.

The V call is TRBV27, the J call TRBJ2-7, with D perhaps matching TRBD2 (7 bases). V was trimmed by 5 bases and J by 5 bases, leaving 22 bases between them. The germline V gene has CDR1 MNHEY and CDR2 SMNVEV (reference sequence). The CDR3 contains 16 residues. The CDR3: CASSPTPGGAAHEQYF. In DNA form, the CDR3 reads TGTGCCAGCAGTCCGACTCCGGGGGGCGCCGCCCACGAGCAGTACTTC.

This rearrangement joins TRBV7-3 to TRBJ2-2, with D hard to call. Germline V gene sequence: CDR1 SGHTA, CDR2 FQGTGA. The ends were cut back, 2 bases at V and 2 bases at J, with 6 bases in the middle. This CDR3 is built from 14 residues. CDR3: CASSLLANTGELFF. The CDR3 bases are TGTGCCAGCAGCTTACTGGCTAACACCGGGGAGCTGTTTTTT.

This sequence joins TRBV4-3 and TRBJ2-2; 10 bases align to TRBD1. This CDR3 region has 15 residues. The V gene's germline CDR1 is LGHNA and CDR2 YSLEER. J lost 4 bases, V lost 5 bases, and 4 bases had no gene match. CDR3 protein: CASSIRDRGTGELFF. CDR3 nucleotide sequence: TGCGCCAGCAGCATACGGGACAGGGGCACCGGGGAGCTGTTTTTT.

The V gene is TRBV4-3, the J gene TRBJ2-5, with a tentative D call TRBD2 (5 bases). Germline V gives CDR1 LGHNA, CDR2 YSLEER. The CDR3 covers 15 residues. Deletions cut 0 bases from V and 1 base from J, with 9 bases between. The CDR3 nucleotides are TGCGCCAGCAGCCAAGACCGGGGATTCCAAGAGACCCAGTACTTC. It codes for CASSQDRGFQETQYF.

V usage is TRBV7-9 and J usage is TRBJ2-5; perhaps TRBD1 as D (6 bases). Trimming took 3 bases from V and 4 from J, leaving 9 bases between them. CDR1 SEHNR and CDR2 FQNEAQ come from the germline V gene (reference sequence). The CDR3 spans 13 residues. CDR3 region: CASSFSGAETQYF. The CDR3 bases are TGTGCCAGCAGCTTTTCAGGGGCAGAGACCCAGTACTTC. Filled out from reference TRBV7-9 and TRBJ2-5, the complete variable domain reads DTGVSQNPRHKITKRGQNVTFRCDPISEHNRLYWYRQTLGQGPEFLTYFQNEAQLEKSRLLSDRFSAERPKGSFSTLEIQRTEQGDSAMYLCASSFSGAETQYFGPGTRLLVL.

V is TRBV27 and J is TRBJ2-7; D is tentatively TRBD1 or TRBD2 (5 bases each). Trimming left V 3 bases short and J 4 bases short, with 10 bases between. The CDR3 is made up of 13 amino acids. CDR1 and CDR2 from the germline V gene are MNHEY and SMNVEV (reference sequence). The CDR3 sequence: CASSLRAGYEQYF. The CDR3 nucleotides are TGTGCCAGCAGTTTGAGGGCAGGGTACGAGCAGTACTTC.

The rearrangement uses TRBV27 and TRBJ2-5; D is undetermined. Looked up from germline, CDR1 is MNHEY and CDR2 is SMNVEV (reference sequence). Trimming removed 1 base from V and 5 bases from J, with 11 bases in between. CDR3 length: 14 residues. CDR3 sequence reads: CASSLYGWGETQYF. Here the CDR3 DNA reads TGTGCCAGCAGTTTATACGGGTGGGGTGAGACCCAGTACTTC.

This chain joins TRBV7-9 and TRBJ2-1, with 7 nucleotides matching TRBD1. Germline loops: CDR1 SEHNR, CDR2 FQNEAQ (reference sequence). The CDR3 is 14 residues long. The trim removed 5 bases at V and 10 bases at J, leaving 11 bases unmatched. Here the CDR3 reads CASSLGTAKGEQFF. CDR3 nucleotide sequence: TGTGCCAGCAGCCTCGGGACAGCTAAAGGGGAGCAGTTCTTC.

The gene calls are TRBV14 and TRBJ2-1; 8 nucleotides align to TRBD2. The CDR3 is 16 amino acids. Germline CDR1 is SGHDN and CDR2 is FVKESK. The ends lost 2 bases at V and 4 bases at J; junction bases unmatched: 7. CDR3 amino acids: CASSQLAGLIYNEQFF. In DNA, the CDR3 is TGTGCCAGCAGCCAACTAGCGGGCCTTATATACAATGAGCAGTTCTTC.

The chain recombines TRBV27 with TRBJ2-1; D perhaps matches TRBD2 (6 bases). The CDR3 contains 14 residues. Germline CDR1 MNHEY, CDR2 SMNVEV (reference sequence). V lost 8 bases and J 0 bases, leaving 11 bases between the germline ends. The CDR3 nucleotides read TGTGCCAGCGCAGCGGAGGGCTCCTACAATGAGCAGTTCTTC. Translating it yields CASAAEGSYNEQFF.